These 15 T cell receptor beta chains were all obtained from the same sample, sequenced in a study of T cell changes during pregnancy in multiple sclerosis. Profiling relied on immunoSEQ multiplex PCR, and the TCRdb table lists in-frame clones only, not all of them. The table records about 42,000 clones, over 80% of them present only once. The sample was CD4+ T cells from peripheral blood mononuclear cells, taken before pregnancy. Receptors were obtained from a female donor with multiple sclerosis, enrolled in a pregnancy study.

CDR3 in amino acids: CASSRWGDQISNEQFF. The CDR3 nucleotides read TGTGCCAGCAGCCGCTGGGGGGACCAGATCTCGAATGAGCAGTTCTTC. The V and J genes are TRBV9 and TRBJ2-1, with a possible D match to TRBD2 (6 bases). Germline CDR1 and CDR2: SGDLS and YYNGEE. V shed 4 bases and J shed 7 bases, with 21 bases lying between them. CDR3 length: 16 amino acids.

The chain's CDR3 is CSVAGATGTGPLAQHF. DNA of the CDR3: TGCAGCGTTGCGGGGGCCACCGGGACAGGACCGCTGGCCCAGCATTTT. This chain connects TRBV29-1 to TRBJ1-5; 8 positions agree with TRBD1. Losses at the gene ends were 4 bases for V and 11 bases for J; bases not matched to a gene: 19. The CDR3 length is 16 residues. CDR1 and CDR2 (germline): SQVTM, ANQGSEA.

The chain uses TRBV7-2 and TRBJ1-1; TRBD1 matches at 9 bases. Germline lookup yields CDR1 SGHTA and CDR2 FQGNSA. V was clipped by 4 bases and J by 7 bases; unmatched bases: 7. CDR3 length: 14 amino acids. In nucleotides, the CDR3 is TGTGCCAGCAGCTCCGGGACAGGGCGCGTTGAAGCTTTCTTT. This translates into CASSSGTGRVEAFF.

The chain is built from TRBV7-9 and TRBJ1-4, with 9 bases lining up with TRBD1. The junction had 6 bases not matched to a gene; V was cut back by 5 bases and J by 8 bases. Germline lookup yields CDR1 SEHNR and CDR2 FQNEAQ (reference sequence). This CDR3 has 14 amino acids. CDR3: CASSQQGAGEKLFF. CDR3 nucleotides: TGTGCCAGCAGCCAACAGGGGGCCGGCGAAAAACTGTTTTTT.

The rearrangement uses TRBV11-2 and TRBJ2-7; perhaps TRBD2 as D (6 bases). Germline CDR1 reads SGHAT; CDR2 reads FQNNGV. Trimming shortened V by 0 bases and J by 5 bases, and 8 bases separated the two germline ends. The CDR3 is made up of 13 amino acids. The CDR3 region has the DNA TGTGCCAGCAGCTTAGAGCGGGGCCACGAGCAGTACTTC. Its translation is CASSLERGHEQYF.

This chain links TRBV4-3 with TRBJ1-5, with a weak D call TRBD1 (5 bases). Trimming removed 11 bases from V and 11 bases from J, with 16 bases in between. Germline CDR1 and CDR2: LGHNA and YSLEER. The CDR3 runs 11 residues. The DNA of the CDR3 is TGCGCCGAGCCGTGGGGCGTGGCCCAGCATTTT. Translation gives CAEPWGVAQHF.

This clone was found once. The chain employs TRBV6-6 and TRBJ1-1, with a tentative D call TRBD1 (5 bases). The CDR3 length is 16 residues. Looked up from germline, CDR1 is MNHNY and CDR2 is SVGAGI (reference sequence). The ends were cut back, 5 bases at V and 1 base at J, with 17 bases in the middle. This CDR3 is CASSPQGGRTNTEAFF. The CDR3, as DNA: TGTGCCAGCAGTCCTCAGGGCGGACGGACGAACACTGAAGCTTTCTTT.

This clone was observed a single time. The chain carries TRBV18 and TRBJ2-7; perhaps TRBD1 as D (5 bases). V was pared by 2 bases and J by 6 bases, with 14 bases between. Germline V gene lookup returns CDR1 KGHSH and CDR2 LQKENI. The CDR3 spans 14 residues. CDR3 loop: CASSPSYMQGEQYF. The CDR3, as DNA: TGTGCCAGCTCACCATCATATATGCAGGGCGAGCAGTACTTC.

The chain recombines TRBV2 with TRBJ1-2; D uncertain. V gave up 1 base and J gave up 4 bases, with 16 bases separating them. The germline gives CDR1 SNHLY, CDR2 FYNNEI. This CDR3 spans 16 amino acids. Here the CDR3 reads CASSEGGRPSLYGYTF. The CDR3 DNA reads TGTGCCAGCAGTGAAGGTGGCAGGCCATCACTCTATGGCTACACCTTC.

The genes are TRBV15 and TRBJ2-1, with 7 bases that match TRBD2. V trimming: 3 bases; J trimming: 7 bases; junction bases outside the gene matches: 9. Germline V gene data show CDR1 as LNHNV and CDR2 as YYDKDF (reference sequence). The CDR3 covers 15 residues. CDR3 loop: CATSRGGGQSNEQFF. In DNA form, the CDR3 reads TGTGCCACCAGCAGGGGGGGAGGGCAGTCGAATGAGCAGTTCTTC. Supplemented by reference TRBV15 and TRBJ2-1, the full variable domain reads DAMVIQNPRYQVTQFGKPVTLSCSQTLNHNVMYWYQQKSSQAPKLLFHYYDKDFNNEADTPDNFQSRRPNTSFCFLDIRSPGLGDTAMYLCATSRGGGQSNEQFFGPGTRLTVL.

This chain joins TRBV4-3 and TRBJ2-2, with D unresolved. The CDR3 covers 14 residues. Per the germline V gene, CDR1 is LGHNA and CDR2 is YSLEER. V lost 1 base and J 8 bases, leaving 11 bases between the germline ends. The CDR3 spells CASSQVNSIGELFF. The DNA of the CDR3 is TGCGCCAGCAGCCAAGTCAACAGCATAGGGGAGCTGTTTTTT.

V and J are TRBV9 and TRBJ2-3; D might be TRBD1 (6 bases). The V gene's germline CDR1 is SGDLS and CDR2 YYNGEE. The CDR3 loop spans 16 amino acids. Trimming shortened V by 0 bases and J by 7 bases, and 18 bases separated the two germline ends. In nucleotides, the CDR3 is TGTGCCAGCAGCGTAGCTGTGGGGGCCACCATGAATACGCAGTATTTT. Protein: CASSVAVGATMNTQYF.

Regarding this clone: Mismatch with germline at one junction end may stem from a read error. The chain uses TRBV11-2 and TRBJ1-2; TRBD1 matches 7 bases. This CDR3 contains 12 residues. Germline CDR1 SGHAT, CDR2 FQNNGV. CDR3 bases: TGTGCCAGCAGCTTAGTTAGGGGGCAATTATTCTTC. The encoded protein is CASSLVRGQLFF.

V and J are TRBV6-6 and TRBJ2-7; the D gene is possibly TRBD1 (6 bases). The CDR3 extends over 14 amino acids. CDR1 is MNHNY and CDR2 is SVGAGI in the germline V gene (reference sequence). V was trimmed by 4 bases and J by 2 bases, leaving 12 bases between them. CDR3 sequence: CASSSDRRPYEQYF. CDR3 sequence (DNA): TGTGCCAGCAGTTCCGACAGGCGCCCCTACGAGCAGTACTTC.

The genes are TRBV27 and TRBJ1-2; 12 bases align to TRBD1. J was trimmed by 4 bases and V by 5 bases; bases with no gene match: 5. The V gene's germline CDR1 is MNHEY and CDR2 SMNVEV (reference sequence). The CDR3 extends over 15 amino acids. DNA for the CDR3: TGTGCCAGCAGTCGGGGGACAGGGGGCTTCTATGGCTACACCTTC. The encoded protein is CASSRGTGGFYGYTF.